Shown below are 30 T cell receptor beta chains from a single sample sequenced in a study of cytomegalovirus exposure and HLA in healthy donors. Amplification used 60 Vbeta primers and 13 Jbeta primers. Sequenced by immunoSEQ multiplex PCR; TCRdb stores in-frame clones only, minus some. The table has about 160,000 clones, less than 85% seen once. Source material: PBMCs. The receptors come from a boy younger than 10 in good health and CMV-seronegative.

The CDR3 coding sequence is TGCGCCAGCAGTGACGGACCCGGGGGTTCCTACAATGAGCAGTTCTTC. Translation gives CASSDGPGGSYNEQFF. The rearrangement uses TRBV10-1 and TRBJ2-1, with D possibly matching TRBD2 (6 bases). The V gene lost 3 bases and the J gene lost 1 base, with 13 bases spanning the gap. The CDR3 totals 16 residues. The germline gives CDR1 WNHNN, CDR2 SYGVQD (reference sequence).

As for this clone: The junction and the germline gene differ at one end; a read error may be behind it. The rearrangement links TRBV11-3 to TRBJ2-1, with no clear D. Germline assignment: CDR1 SGHNT and CDR2 YENEEA. The CDR3 contains 16 residues. CDR3 amino acids: CASSLNSWASFNEQFF. The CDR3 DNA reads as TGTGCCAGCAGCTTGAACTCCTGGGCCTCCTTCAATGAGCAGTTCTTC.

The rearrangement links TRBV19 to TRBJ2-5; TRBD1 aligns across 8 bases. CDR3 size: 15 residues. Unmatched junction bases numbered 9, after V lost 4 bases and J lost 5 bases. The germline V gene has CDR1 LNHDA and CDR2 SQIVND (reference sequence). CDR3 coding DNA: TGTGCCAGTAGTACCAGGACAGGGTACGAGGAGACCCAGTACTTC. Translation: CASSTRTGYEETQYF.

This chain uses TRBV28 with TRBJ1-2; TRBD1 aligns across 7 bases. Germline CDR1 and CDR2: MDHEN and SYDVKM. V shed 4 bases and J 6 bases; nucleotides not matched to a gene: 29. This CDR3 has 21 residues. The CDR3 DNA sequence: TGTGCCAGCAGTTGGAGGTCAGCGGATTCCCAAAAGCTGACAGGGTTCAATGGCTACACCTTC. It translates to CASSWRSADSQKLTGFNGYTF.

The chain couples TRBV5-4 to TRBJ1-1, with TRBD1 as a possible D gene (6 bases). The germline V gene encodes CDR1 SGHNT and CDR2 YYREEE (reference sequence). Trimming left V 4 bases short and J 8 bases short, with 27 bases between. This CDR3 has 17 residues. CDR3: CASSRDTWDESRGEAFF. CDR3 sequence (DNA): TGTGCCAGCAGCAGGGACACTTGGGACGAATCCCGGGGCGAAGCTTTCTTT.

The chain links TRBV5-1 to TRBJ2-1, with a possible D match to TRBD1 (6 bases). The germline V gene has CDR1 SGHRS and CDR2 YFSETQ. This CDR3 is built from 14 residues. V lost 1 base, J lost 5 bases, and 10 bases lay in between. The CDR3 protein is CASSLMTGNNEQFF. The CDR3 DNA follows: TGCGCCAGCAGCTTGATGACAGGAAACAATGAGCAGTTCTTC.

The chain employs TRBV5-1 and TRBJ1-2; D gene unclear. Germline V gene lookup returns CDR1 SGHRS and CDR2 YFSETQ. V lost 4 bases and J 1 base, leaving 17 bases between the germline ends. This CDR3 contains 16 residues. The DNA of the CDR3 is TGCGCCAGCAGCCCAGACCCGACATTCGTTAACTATGGCTACACCTTC. This encodes CASSPDPTFVNYGYTF.

CDR3 coding DNA: TGTGCCAGCAGCCAAGGGGGACTAGCGGGGGCGAAAAACATTCAGTACTTC. Its protein is CASSQGGLAGAKNIQYF. The chain combines TRBV14 with TRBJ2-4; 14 bases match TRBD2. CDR1 is SGHDN, CDR2 FVKESK, per germline. This CDR3 is 17 amino acids long. V lost 1 base and J lost 4; bases outside the gene matches: 3.

The rearrangement joins TRBV5-1 to TRBJ1-6; weak D call: TRBD1 (5 bases). Germline CDR1 reads SGHRS; CDR2 reads YFSETQ. CDR3 size: 15 residues. Trimming removed 0 bases at V and 6 bases at J, with 10 bases between. The CDR3 is CASSLEWGGNSPLHF. The CDR3 DNA follows: TGCGCCAGCAGCTTGGAGTGGGGGGGTAATTCACCCCTCCACTTT.

In DNA, the CDR3 is TGTGCCAGCAGCCCCGTTGCGGGGAATGAGCAGTTCTTC. As protein: CASSPVAGNEQFF. The chain recombines TRBV14 with TRBJ2-1, with a tentative D call TRBD2 (6 bases). Trimming removed 4 bases from V and 7 bases from J, with 11 bases in between. Germline V gives CDR1 SGHDN, CDR2 FVKESK. This CDR3 spans 13 amino acids.

The CDR3 DNA reads TGTGCCAGCAGTTTGAGCGGGGATTGGGTCCAGCCCCAGCATTTT. This codes for CASSLSGDWVQPQHF. The V call is TRBV27, the J call TRBJ1-5; D gene ambiguous. The CDR3 has 15 residues. V gave up 3 bases and J gave up 7 bases, with 16 bases separating them. Germline CDR1 is MNHEY and CDR2 is SMNVEV (reference sequence).

This chain uses TRBV9 with TRBJ1-6; TRBD1 aligns across 7 bases. V shed 0 bases, J shed 4 bases, and the junction held 1 base outside the gene matches. Germline loops: CDR1 SGDLS, CDR2 YYNGEE. The CDR3 runs 15 residues. DNA for the CDR3: TGTGCCAGCAGCGTAGCGGGACAGTATAATTCACCCCTCCACTTT. Its translation is CASSVAGQYNSPLHF.

The CDR3 DNA reads TGTGCCAGCAGACCCACAGGGAGCGGCAATCAGCCCCAGCATTTT. It translates to CASRPTGSGNQPQHF. V usage is TRBV6-5 and J usage is TRBJ1-5; a possible D gene is TRBD1 (6 bases). The V end lost 6 bases, the J end lost 2 bases, and 14 bases lay between the germline ends. CDR1 and CDR2 (germline): MNHEY, SVGAGI. The CDR3 sequence is 15 residues long.

The table lists this clone with a count of one. The V call is TRBV6-1, the J call TRBJ1-1, with D unresolved. The CDR3 extends over 11 amino acids. Germline V gene lookup returns CDR1 MNHNS and CDR2 SASEGT. Trimming took off 10 bases at V and 6 bases at J, with 12 bases between the two ends. This chain's CDR3 is CATLSPPEAFF. Written as DNA, the CDR3 is TGTGCCACCCTATCGCCACCTGAAGCTTTCTTT.

The chain combines TRBV7-2 with TRBJ1-4; 10 bases are shared with TRBD1. This CDR3 spans 15 amino acids. Germline loops: CDR1 SGHTA, CDR2 FQGNSA. Trimming cost V 5 bases and J 7 bases; bases outside gene matches: 7. The CDR3 loop is CASSTDRGRTEKLFF. The DNA of the CDR3 is TGTGCCAGCAGCACCGACAGGGGGCGGACTGAAAAACTGTTTTTT.

This rearrangement joins TRBV5-1 to TRBJ2-1; D gene unclear. V gave up 3 bases and J gave up 0 bases, with 13 bases separating them. CDR1 SGHRS and CDR2 YFSETQ come from the germline V gene. The CDR3 is 16 residues long. CDR3 loop: CASSWAVPSSYNEQFF. The CDR3 region has the DNA TGCGCCAGCAGCTGGGCAGTTCCCAGCTCCTACAATGAGCAGTTCTTC.

The chain couples TRBV19 to TRBJ1-6; 7 bases agree with TRBD1. From germline, CDR1 is LNHDA and CDR2 SQIVND (reference sequence). The CDR3 extends over 16 amino acids. With 5 bases clipped from V and 10 bases from J, the junction kept 14 bases outside the gene matches. In DNA, the CDR3 is TGTGCCAGTAGTTTATCGGGACAGCCGACCGGATCACCCCTCCACTTT. Amino acid sequence: CASSLSGQPTGSPLHF.

The chain recombines TRBV27 with TRBJ1-1; D remains unclear. The V gene's germline CDR1 is MNHEY and CDR2 SMNVEV (reference sequence). The CDR3 spans 13 residues. V was trimmed by 1 base and J by 4 bases, leaving 7 bases between them. The CDR3 nucleotides are TGTGCCAGCAGTTTATTACTTGGCACTGAAGCTTTCTTT. It codes for CASSLLLGTEAFF.

The chain employs TRBV2 and TRBJ2-7; maybe TRBD2 (5 bases). Trimming took 2 bases from V and 0 from J, leaving 17 bases between them. Germline V gene lookup returns CDR1 SNHLY and CDR2 FYNNEI. CDR3 length: 17 residues. CDR3 residues: CASSEQRGWNLSYEQYF. The CDR3 bases are TGTGCCAGCAGTGAACAACGAGGGTGGAACCTCTCCTACGAGCAGTACTTC.

The chain joins TRBV6-6 to TRBJ1-2; tentative D call: TRBD1 (6 bases). V was cut by 5 bases and J by 6 bases, with 16 bases left in between. Germline assignment: CDR1 MNHNY and CDR2 SVGAGI (reference sequence). The CDR3 runs 14 residues. The CDR3 region is CASSPSGRGNGYTF. The CDR3 DNA follows: TGTGCCAGCAGTCCCAGTGGCAGGGGTAATGGCTACACCTTC.

J is TRBJ2-5 and V is TRBV5-4; weak D call: TRBD2 (5 bases). Germline-derived CDR1 and CDR2 are SGHNT and YYREEE (reference sequence). There are 14 residues in the CDR3. V lost 1 base and J lost 4, with 11 bases in between. The CDR3 nucleotides are TGTGCCAGCAGCTTGATCGGGGTGGGAGAGACCCAGTACTTC. Its protein product is CASSLIGVGETQYF.

This clone was seen once. V is TRBV15 and J is TRBJ1-1; D is undetermined. Deletions cut 5 bases from V and 7 bases from J, with 23 bases between. Germline V gene sequence: CDR1 LNHNV, CDR2 YYDKDF (reference sequence). CDR3 length: 16 residues. CDR3 bases: TGTGCCACCAGCTCCAGAATGAGTTGGGCCAGGAATGAAGCTTTCTTT. Amino acid sequence: CATSSRMSWARNEAFF.

This chain uses TRBV4-1 with TRBJ2-1; TRBD2 aligns across 10 bases. CDR1 and CDR2 from the germline V gene are MGHRA and YSYEKL. With 2 bases clipped from V and 4 bases from J, the junction kept 5 bases outside the gene matches. The length of the CDR3 is 16 residues. The CDR3 loop is CASSQIGTSVYNEQFF. As DNA, the CDR3 is TGCGCCAGCAGCCAAATTGGGACTAGCGTTTACAATGAGCAGTTCTTC.

The chain recombines TRBV5-6 with TRBJ1-1; D might be TRBD1 (5 bases). CDR1 and CDR2 from the germline V gene are SGHDT and YYEEEE. V lost 5 bases and J lost 7, with 12 bases in between. There are 12 residues in the CDR3. CDR3 nucleotide sequence: TGTGCCAGCAGTAGAACCGGGGGTGAAGCTTTCTTT. Its protein is CASSRTGGEAFF.

Turning to this clone: Other DNA sequences of this sample code for an identical CDR3. The genes are TRBV5-4 and TRBJ2-5; a weak D match, TRBD2 (6 bases). The CDR3 has 14 residues. Trimming removed 0 bases from V and 1 base from J, with 7 bases in between. CDR1 is SGHNT and CDR2 is YYREEE in the germline V gene (reference sequence). Written as DNA, the CDR3 is TGTGCCAGCAGCTTGGCCGGGGGCCAAGAGACCCAGTACTTC. Translated: CASSLAGGQETQYF.

The chain joins TRBV6-1 to TRBJ1-1; D is possibly TRBD1 (5 bases). Looked up from germline, CDR1 is MNHNS and CDR2 is SASEGT. Trimming stripped 6 bases from V and 6 bases from J, with 17 bases between. The CDR3 length is 14 residues. CDR3 loop: CASRTDSVVPEAFF. The CDR3 nucleotides read TGTGCCAGCAGGACCGACAGCGTGGTACCTGAAGCTTTCTTT.

V is TRBV14 and J is TRBJ2-3; TRBD1 matches 7 bases. The CDR3 is made up of 13 amino acids. The V segment lost 4 bases and the J segment 3 bases; nucleotides outside the gene matches: 1. The germline gives CDR1 SGHDN, CDR2 FVKESK. CDR3: CASSRGQTDTQYF. CDR3 DNA: TGTGCCAGCAGCCGGGGACAGACAGATACGCAGTATTTT.

The gene calls are TRBV28 and TRBJ1-4, with D unclear. Germline V gene data show CDR1 as MDHEN and CDR2 as SYDVKM. Trimming took 5 bases from V and 6 from J, leaving 10 bases between them. The CDR3 consists of 13 residues. The CDR3 DNA reads TGTGCCAGCAGTGTTCGAGGAGATGAAAAACTGTTTTTT. Translation: CASSVRGDEKLFF.

The chain has TRBV6-5 and TRBJ1-5; D unresolved. The germline V gene encodes CDR1 MNHEY and CDR2 SVGAGI. There are 14 residues in the CDR3. Between the trimmed V and J ends, which lost 0 bases and 5 bases, there was a span of 8 bases. The CDR3 DNA reads TGTGCCAGCAGTTACTCGTCACTTGATCAGCCCCAGCATTTT. Its protein product is CASSYSSLDQPQHF.

The V and J genes are TRBV5-6 and TRBJ2-3; 7 positions match TRBD2. Germline V CDR1 and CDR2: SGHDT, YYEEEE. The CDR3 runs to 15 residues. Trimming removed 4 bases from V and 4 bases from J; junction bases left unmatched: 9. The CDR3 sequence is CASSRDYHDPDTQYF. DNA for the CDR3: TGTGCCAGCAGCCGGGACTACCATGATCCAGATACGCAGTATTTT.